Listed below are T cell receptor beta chains from one sample, sequenced in a study of blood T cell repertoires in COVID-19. Produced via immunoSEQ multiplex PCR; TCRdb's table is partial and in-frame only. The data show approximately 290,000 clones, about 85% seen once. Material: peripheral blood. The receptors were gathered from a human donor with COVID-19, enrolled during active disease. The donor label of this sample is uncertain. The CDR3 runs from the conserved cysteine through the conserved F or W. Each record gives: D gene, J gene, V gene, clone size, CDR3 protein, CDR3 DNA. The D gene is left open where the match is weak. Not all rows give a size; the values are once, few, many and, for expanded clones, a class.

D gene: TRBD2
J gene: TRBJ2-1
V gene: TRBV29-1
clone size: NA
CDR3 protein: CSAAGTSRNEQFF
CDR3 DNA: TGCAGCGCCGCCGGGACTAGCCGCAATGAGCAGTTCTTC

D gene: TRBD1
J gene: TRBJ1-5
V gene: TRBV6-5
clone size: NA
CDR3 protein: CASSREGQGRQPQHF
CDR3 DNA: TGTGCCAGCAGCCGAGAAGGACAGGGGCGACAGCCCCAGCATTTT

D gene: NA
J gene: TRBJ2-7
V gene: TRBV28
clone size: once
CDR3 protein: CASSLSQGSYEQYF
CDR3 DNA: TGTGCCAGCAGTTTGTCGCAGGGTTCGTACGAGCAGTACTTC

D gene: NA
J gene: TRBJ2-3
V gene: TRBV9
clone size: NA
CDR3 protein: CASKRSRGTDTQYF
CDR3 DNA: TGTGCCAGCAAGCGGTCCCGGGGCACAGATACGCAGTATTTT

D gene: NA
J gene: TRBJ2-1
V gene: TRBV6-4
clone size: NA
CDR3 protein: CASSDSSIYNEQFF
CDR3 DNA: TGTGCCAGCAGTGACTCATCCATCTACAATGAGCAGTTCTTC

D gene: TRBD2
J gene: TRBJ2-7
V gene: TRBV6-5
clone size: NA
CDR3 protein: CASSYTGLAGVEEQYF
CDR3 DNA: TGTGCCAGCAGTTACACGGGACTAGCGGGAGTGGAAGAGCAGTACTTC

D gene: NA
J gene: TRBJ2-1
V gene: TRBV10-3
clone size: NA
CDR3 protein: CAISEVGWSSSYNEQFF
CDR3 DNA: TGTGCCATCAGTGAGGTGGGTTGGTCTAGCTCCTACAATGAGCAGTTCTTC

D gene: TRBD2
J gene: TRBJ2-1
V gene: TRBV7-2
clone size: NA
CDR3 protein: CASSPVAGGSYNEQFF
CDR3 DNA: TGTGCCAGCAGCCCAGTAGCGGGAGGTTCCTACAATGAGCAGTTCTTC

D gene: NA
J gene: TRBJ2-7
V gene: TRBV19
clone size: NA
CDR3 protein: CASSIKVGTPSYEQYF
CDR3 DNA: TGTGCCAGTAGTATAAAAGTAGGGACACCATCCTACGAGCAGTACTTC

D gene: TRBD1
J gene: TRBJ1-2
V gene: TRBV12-3/TRBV12-4
clone size: once
CDR3 protein: CASSPGGSGYTF
CDR3 DNA: TGTGCCAGCAGTCCAGGGGGCTCTGGCTACACCTTC

D gene: TRBD2
J gene: TRBJ2-7
V gene: TRBV7-3
clone size: once
CDR3 protein: CASSLVVAGGAYEQYF
CDR3 DNA: TGTGCCAGCAGCTTAGTGGTGGCGGGAGGAGCCTACGAGCAGTACTTC

D gene: NA
J gene: TRBJ2-7
V gene: TRBV29-1
clone size: few
CDR3 protein: CSVDSGTPYEQYF
CDR3 DNA: TGCAGCGTTGATTCCGGGACTCCCTACGAGCAGTACTTC

D gene: NA
J gene: TRBJ2-1
V gene: TRBV7-8
clone size: NA
CDR3 protein: CASSSQVHPYNEQFF
CDR3 DNA: TGTGCCAGCAGCTCCCAGGTCCACCCGTACAATGAGCAGTTCTTC

D gene: NA
J gene: TRBJ2-7
V gene: TRBV7-2
clone size: once
CDR3 protein: CASSLVGGFNEQYF
CDR3 DNA: TGTGCCAGCAGCTTAGTTGGGGGGTTTAACGAGCAGTACTTC

D gene: NA
J gene: TRBJ1-3
V gene: TRBV19
clone size: NA
CDR3 protein: CASRQRLSGNTIYF
CDR3 DNA: TGTGCCAGTAGGCAGAGGCTCTCTGGAAACACCATATATTTT

D gene: TRBD2
J gene: TRBJ2-5
V gene: TRBV4-3
clone size: NA
CDR3 protein: CASSQSGSIEETQYF
CDR3 DNA: TGCGCCAGCAGCCAAAGCGGGAGCATCGAAGAGACCCAGTACTTC

D gene: TRBD1
J gene: TRBJ2-3
V gene: TRBV7-3
clone size: NA
CDR3 protein: CASSLSTGGYTDTQYF
CDR3 DNA: TGTGCCAGCAGCTTAAGTACAGGGGGCTACACAGATACGCAGTATTTT

D gene: TRBD1
J gene: TRBJ1-1
V gene: TRBV28
clone size: few
CDR3 protein: CASTKTGFMNAEAFF
CDR3 DNA: TGTGCCAGCACCAAGACAGGGTTTATGAACGCTGAAGCTTTCTTT

D gene: TRBD1
J gene: TRBJ1-2
V gene: TRBV6-5
clone size: NA
CDR3 protein: CASSYLNRGHGYTF
CDR3 DNA: TGTGCCAGCAGTTACTTAAACAGGGGGCATGGCTACACCTTC

D gene: NA
J gene: TRBJ2-6
V gene: TRBV6-5
clone size: NA
CDR3 protein: CASRTGLGGANVLTF
CDR3 DNA: TGTGCCAGCAGAACAGGGTTGGGTGGGGCCAACGTCCTGACTTTC

D gene: TRBD1
J gene: TRBJ1-2
V gene: TRBV6-4
clone size: NA
CDR3 protein: CASSLTIGTDYGYTF
CDR3 DNA: TGTGCCAGCAGTCTCACGATCGGGACAGACTATGGCTACACCTTC

D gene: NA
J gene: TRBJ1-3
V gene: TRBV5-1
clone size: NA
CDR3 protein: CASSLEGNTIYF
CDR3 DNA: TGCGCCAGCAGCCTTGAGGGAAACACCATATATTTT

D gene: NA
J gene: TRBJ2-1
V gene: TRBV28
clone size: NA
CDR3 protein: CASSPSGSWGNEQFF
CDR3 DNA: TGTGCCAGCAGCCCAAGCGGAAGTTGGGGCAATGAGCAGTTCTTC

D gene: NA
J gene: TRBJ2-6
V gene: TRBV28
clone size: many
CDR3 protein: CASRDRRQDLSGANVLTF
CDR3 DNA: TGTGCCAGCAGGGACCGAAGACAGGACCTCTCTGGGGCCAACGTCCTGACTTTC

D gene: NA
J gene: TRBJ1-1
V gene: TRBV5-1
clone size: NA
CDR3 protein: CASSLDGGGTEAFF
CDR3 DNA: TGCGCCAGCAGCTTGGATGGGGGAGGTACTGAAGCTTTCTTT

D gene: TRBD1
J gene: TRBJ1-1
V gene: TRBV28
clone size: NA
CDR3 protein: CASGGTGRLMNTEAFF
CDR3 DNA: TGTGCCAGCGGGGGGACAGGTCGCCTTATGAACACTGAAGCTTTCTTT

D gene: TRBD1
J gene: TRBJ1-2
V gene: TRBV10-3
clone size: NA
CDR3 protein: CAISPNRGGNYGYTF
CDR3 DNA: TGTGCCATCAGCCCGAACAGGGGGGGTAACTATGGCTACACCTTC

D gene: NA
J gene: TRBJ1-1
V gene: TRBV7-9
clone size: NA
CDR3 protein: CASSLIGAAEAFF
CDR3 DNA: TGTGCCAGCAGCCTGATAGGGGCCGCTGAAGCTTTCTTT

D gene: NA
J gene: TRBJ1-2
V gene: TRBV24-1
clone size: NA
CDR3 protein: CATSETGRGYTF
CDR3 DNA: TGTGCCACCAGTGAGACGGGTCGAGGCTACACCTTC

D gene: NA
J gene: TRBJ2-5
V gene: TRBV27
clone size: NA
CDR3 protein: CASSLEVGETQYF
CDR3 DNA: TGTGCCAGCAGTTTGGAGGTCGGTGAGACCCAGTACTTC

D gene: NA
J gene: TRBJ2-5
V gene: TRBV18
clone size: NA
CDR3 protein: CASSPTGETQYF
CDR3 DNA: TGTGCCAGCTCACCAACCGGAGAGACCCAGTACTTC

D gene: TRBD1
J gene: TRBJ1-2
V gene: TRBV11-2
clone size: NA
CDR3 protein: CASSLTGTGLIYGYTF
CDR3 DNA: TGTGCCAGCAGCTTAACGGGGACAGGTTTGATCTATGGCTACACCTTC